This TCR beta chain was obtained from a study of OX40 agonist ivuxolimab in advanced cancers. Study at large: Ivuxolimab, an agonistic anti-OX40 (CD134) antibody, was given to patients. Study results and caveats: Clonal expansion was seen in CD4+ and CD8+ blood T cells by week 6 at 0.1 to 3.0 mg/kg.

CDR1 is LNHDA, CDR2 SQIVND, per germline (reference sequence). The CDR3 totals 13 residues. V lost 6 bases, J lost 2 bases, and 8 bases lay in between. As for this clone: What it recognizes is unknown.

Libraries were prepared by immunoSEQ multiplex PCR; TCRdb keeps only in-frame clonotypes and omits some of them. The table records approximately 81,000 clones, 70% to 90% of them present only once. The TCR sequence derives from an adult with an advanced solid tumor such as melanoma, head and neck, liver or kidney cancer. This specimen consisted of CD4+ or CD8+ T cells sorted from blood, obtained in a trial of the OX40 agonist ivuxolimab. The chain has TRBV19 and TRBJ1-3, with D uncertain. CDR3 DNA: TGTGCCAGTAGGATCGGGGCTGGAAACACCATATATTTT. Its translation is CASRIGAGNTIYF.